This entry lists 20 T cell receptor beta chains sequenced from one sample in a study of monozygotic twins with inflammatory bowel disease. TCRdb processed the 5' RACE reads again and assigns one entry to each CDR3 protein, with no DNA. The sample's table shows some 190,000 distinct CDR3 sequences. The sample consisted of blood. These TCRs come from a human donor with ulcerative colitis or Crohn's disease, or a healthy co-twin of an affected twin (not recorded which).

This chain connects TRBV6-1 to TRBJ2-7; TCRdb calls TRBD1, which cannot be checked without DNA. Germline loops: CDR1 MNHNS, CDR2 SASEGT. This CDR3 is built from 13 residues. CDR3 protein: CASRTGISYEQYF.

V is TRBV7-9 and J is TRBJ1-1; as DNA is missing, the TRBD1 call by TCRdb cannot be tested. The CDR3 consists of 14 residues. Germline assignment: CDR1 SEHNR and CDR2 FQNEAQ (reference sequence). CDR3 loop: CASTQGAGNTEAFF.

The rearrangement links TRBV27 to TRBJ2-5. The CDR3 is 13 amino acids. Germline V gene data show CDR1 as MNHEY and CDR2 as SMNVEV (reference sequence). The CDR3 sequence is CASSFYGVETQYF.

This chain uses TRBV15 with TRBJ1-2; TCRdb's D call, TRBD1, is unchecked because there is no DNA. Germline V gene lookup returns CDR1 LNHNV and CDR2 YYDKDF (reference sequence). The CDR3 totals 15 residues. The CDR3 here is CATSRDYEGAFGYTF.

The V and J genes are TRBV25-1 and TRBJ1-2; TCRdb lists TRBD1, though no DNA is available to test this call. CDR1 and CDR2 (germline): MGHDK, SYGVNS. CDR3 length equals 14 residues. The CDR3 loop is CASSESGGSYGYTF.

This chain connects TRBV5-1 to TRBJ2-7; TCRdb names TRBD1, which stays unverified in the absence of DNA. Germline values: CDR1 SGHRS, CDR2 YFSETQ. This CDR3 region has 11 residues. CDR3 in amino acids: CASTTGVQQYF.

V gene TRBV29-1 combines with J gene TRBJ1-1; the TCRdb D gene call, TRBD1, has no DNA to confirm it. The CDR3 length is 14 residues. Looked up from germline, CDR1 is SQVTM and CDR2 is ANQGSEA. CDR3: CSVEGRGAGTEAFF.

The chain links TRBV7-2 to TRBJ2-7; with no DNA, the TCRdb D assignment of TRBD1 cannot be verified. The CDR3 extends over 16 amino acids. The germline CDR1 and CDR2 sequences are SGHTA and FQGNSA. The CDR3 is CASSLGPPGLGYEQYF.

CDR3 amino acids: CASSPTPGVQAFF. V usage is TRBV7-2 and J usage is TRBJ1-1; TCRdb proposes TRBD1, but this gene call is untestable without DNA. This CDR3 has 13 amino acids. In germline, CDR1 is SGHTA, CDR2 FQGNSA.

The chain links TRBV3-1 to TRBJ2-5. The CDR3 runs to 15 residues. From germline, CDR1 is LGHDT and CDR2 YNNKEL (reference sequence). The CDR3 loop reads CASSFTREYQETQYF.

The CDR3 spells CASSLPSRGDTQYF. V and J are TRBV7-9 and TRBJ2-3; the TRBD2 assignment by TCRdb is unverifiable without DNA. Per germline, CDR1 SEHNR and CDR2 FQNEAQ (reference sequence). The CDR3 loop spans 14 amino acids.

V and J are TRBV7-9 and TRBJ1-1. Germline CDR1 SEHNR, CDR2 FQNEAQ (reference sequence). The length of the CDR3 is 15 residues. This chain's CDR3 is CASSLVGGLSTEAFF.

The chain recombines TRBV5-7 with TRBJ2-6; the TRBD1 assignment by TCRdb is unverifiable without DNA. TRBV5-7 is identified as an open reading frame with a role that is uncertain. The CDR3 is made up of 19 amino acids. This CDR3 is CASSLLETAIPSGANVLTF.

The rearrangement joins TRBV7-2 to TRBJ2-1. The CDR3 has 11 residues. The germline V gene encodes CDR1 SGHTA and CDR2 FQGNSA. CDR3 amino acids: CASRRLDEQFF.

The rearrangement uses TRBV12-3 or TRBV12-4 and TRBJ2-3; TCRdb reports TRBD1, a call that lacks DNA to check it against. This CDR3 spans 15 amino acids. This chain's CDR3 is CASTPGQALLHTQYF.

The chain couples TRBV29-1 to TRBJ1-2; the D call from TCRdb, TRBD1, cannot be confirmed without DNA. Germline V gives CDR1 SQVTM, CDR2 ANQGSEA. There are 13 residues in the CDR3. CDR3 in amino acids: CSVEGGQGSGYTF.

The CDR3 is CASSPQGAGYTEAFF. The chain joins TRBV18 to TRBJ1-1; TCRdb's D call, TRBD1, is unchecked because there is no DNA. Germline V gene lookup returns CDR1 KGHSH and CDR2 LQKENI. CDR3 length: 15 residues.

The V call is TRBV2, the J call TRBJ2-1; TCRdb gives TRBD2 as the D gene, but with no DNA this cannot be confirmed. There are 16 residues in the CDR3. The germline CDR1 and CDR2 sequences are SNHLY and FYNNEI. The CDR3 reads CASSPASGRARNEQFF.

This CDR3 is CASSLAPGGGANTGELFF. The V and J genes are TRBV7-6 and TRBJ2-2; with no DNA, the TCRdb D assignment of TRBD2 cannot be verified. This CDR3 is 18 amino acids long. Germline CDR1 and CDR2: SGHVS and FNYEAQ.

The gene calls are TRBV4-2 and TRBJ1-4; TCRdb outputs TRBD1, but without DNA this stays unchecked. There are 16 residues in the CDR3. In germline, CDR1 is LGHNA, CDR2 YNFKEQ. CDR3 region: CASSQENRGMGEKLFF.